The entry below describes one TCR beta chain. The antigen remains undetermined. Germline V gene lookup returns CDR1 MNHNY and CDR2 SVGAGI (reference sequence). CDR3 length: 14 residues. Between the trimmed V and J ends, which lost 4 bases and 6 bases, there was a span of 15 bases. The data originate from a study of Ad26.COV2.S vaccination and SARS-CoV-2 variants. Study overall: Ad26.COV2.S was injected intramuscularly once or twice, 56 days apart.

TCRdb's copy holds only in-frame clones and misses some; the assay was immunoSEQ multiplex PCR. The table shows about 450,000 clones, with about 88% occurring only once. Described treatment: 19 received Ad26.COV2.S at low or high dose, single or two shots; roughly five received placebo; per-sample allocation not given. Sampling occurred on day 63 after the first vaccine or placebo injection. Vaccination used an Ad26 vector expressing Wuhan-strain SARS-CoV-2 spike. Findings and caveats of the study: Responses of T cells in total may have been underestimated by the TCR breadth and depth analyses.

The sequencing here drew on peripheral blood, taken in a trial of Ad26.COV2.S vaccine versus placebo. The chain is built from TRBV6-6 and TRBJ1-1; the D gene is possibly TRBD1 (5 bases). This TCR came from a person aged 18 to 59 who received the Ad26.COV2.S COVID-19 vaccine or a placebo. The CDR3 protein is CASSWGPSIAEAFF. The CDR3 DNA sequence: TGTGCCAGCAGTTGGGGACCGAGCATAGCTGAAGCTTTCTTT.